The sequence of this T cell receptor beta chain was determined in a study of cytomegalovirus exposure and HLA in healthy donors. The V gene's germline CDR1 is ENHRY and CDR2 SYGVKD. Losses at the gene ends were 2 bases for V and 6 bases for J; bases not matched to a gene: 6. This CDR3 is built from 15 residues. A remark on this clone: What it recognizes is unknown.

The data were produced by immunoSEQ multiplex PCR, yet TCRdb's version contains in-frame clones alone and is incomplete. Of fewer than 55,000 clones in the sample, about 90% are singletons; the top ten hold almost 1.5%. Study-wide results and limits: Listed as cytomegalovirus-associated were 164 TCR beta chains. Most TCR sequences showed up rarely, but some public TCRs showed up in many donors.

The chain carries TRBV10-3 and TRBJ2-7; 11 bases map to TRBD1. Sequencing was carried out using PBMCs. The TCR sequence derives from a man aged 18 to 35 in good health and CMV-seronegative. The CDR3: CAISEGRTGGLEQYF. CDR3 DNA sequence: TGTGCCATCAGTGAGGGACGGACAGGGGGCCTCGAGCAGTACTTC.